The T cell receptor beta chain under discussion was sequenced for a study of blood T cell repertoires in COVID-19 (dated by TCRdb to the early 2020s). Regarding the research as a whole: Collaborator samples came from the United States, Italy and Spain and covered acute and convalescent phases of COVID-19. A de-identified subject ID, COVID-19 status, age in years and sex were almost always included in the sample metadata. Deeply sampled blood TCRbeta repertoires from subjects exposed to, actively infected with, or recovered from COVID-19 were included in the dataset. Where available, HLA class I and class II types were obtained from metadata supplied by the sample provider rather than from assay-based typing. The samples were drawn from two sources: the first 160 participants of the ongoing ImmuneRACE study, and 1,000 to 1,500 subjects contributed by 6 global collaborators. The prospective study material was composed of cDNA or gDNA derived from T cells, B-cell-depleted T cells, or PBMCs. A freely available public database, intended as a resource for researchers studying the immune response to SARS-CoV-2, is where the repertoires were released.

General conclusions and limits of the study: How much clinical and demographic metadata was included differed by source and by participant, and the metadata was provided uncurated.

The CDR3 numbers 15 residues from cysteine through phenylalanine. Only the CDR3 DNA stays, 45 bases, in frame from base 1. CDR1 is given as SGHNT and CDR2 as YENEEA, both from the germline V gene. V and J are trimmed by 1 base and 7 bases, and the gene matches miss 4 bases of the junction. TCRbeta CDR3 regions were amplified from genomic DNA by means of the immunoSEQ Assay, a bias-controlled multiplex PCR. The authors' analysis ran thus. Within the assay, amplification of reference gene primers was used to estimate how many nucleated cells each sample contained. To quantify the absolute abundance of each unique TCRbeta CDR3 rearrangement, sequence reads were collapsed and filtered. For each sample, productive Simpson clonality was calculated by taking the square root of Simpson's diversity index across productive rearrangements. Sourced from immuneACCESS, this table was stored by TCRdb with only in-frame sequences that have V and J called. A share of the clones is absent; for the studies checked, an unresolved V gene accounts for under half, and the remainder has no known explanation. The V and J calls and clone size come from that table; D and trimming were worked out from the DNA. The sample table records 250,000 to 350,000 clones; around 85% of these occur just once. Jointly, the top ten make up roughly 1.5% of the sample.

Comments on this clone: Its antigen remains undetermined. No much larger clone is present one base from it, and per-base qualities are unavailable.

In Seattle, one collaborating source enrolled patients while the infection was active and tracked those patients longitudinally over the course of disease. The collaborating institutions used their own protocols to collect whole blood in K2EDTA tubes. For TCRbeta analysis, collaborators shipped samples as frozen whole blood, isolated PBMCs, or DNA extracted from either of those sample types. Sequencing was done on a sample of peripheral blood. The sequence was collected from a human donor with COVID-19, enrolled during active disease. The donor label of this sample is uncertain. Recombination joined TRBV11-3 with TRBJ2-1; TRBD2 matches 10 bases in the middle. The DNA sequence is as follows: TGTGCCAGCAGCTTAGGGCTAGCGGGAGAAAATGAGCAGTTCTTC. This sequence encodes CASSLGLAGENEQFF. Joined to the reference TRBV11-3 and TRBJ2-1 proteins, this CDR3 gives the full variable domain: EAGVVQSPRYKIIEKKQPVAFWCNPISGHNTLYWYLQNLGQGPELLIRYENEEAVDDSQLPKDRFSAERLKGVDSTLKIQPAELGDSAVYLCASSLGLAGENEQFFGPGTRLTVL.